This T cell receptor beta chain stems from a study of metastatic and nonmetastatic thyroid tumors. General study points: Reportedly, malignant thyroid tumors had significantly higher TCR beta diversity than benign nodules, in blood and tumor.

For this clone: Its antigen is unknown.

Original analysis: The study's classifier, a distant-metastasis tool for papillary thyroid cancer, was built using CDR3 differences across clinicopathological groups. TCRdb recomputed clones from the PCR reads via MiXCR. These V and J calls derive from TCRdb rather than the authors' analysis. This table has 7,000 to 9,500 clones, more than 25% appearing once. The entire patient cohort was treatment-naive prior to thyroid surgery. The V end lost 1 base, the J end lost 0 bases, and 7 bases lay between the germline ends. The CDR3 runs to 14 residues. Looked up from germline, CDR1 is DFQATT and CDR2 is SNEGSKA (reference sequence).

The chain is built from TRBV20-1 and TRBJ1-5, with D uncertain. This receptor was identified in a male donor with papillary thyroid cancer or a benign thyroid nodule (not recorded which). Some clones in this sample may be carry-over from other donors' samples. The sequenced sample was tumor tissue. The CDR3: CSARVGNSNQPQHF. CDR3 DNA sequence: TGCAGTGCTAGAGTTGGGAATAGCAATCAGCCCCAGCATTTT.